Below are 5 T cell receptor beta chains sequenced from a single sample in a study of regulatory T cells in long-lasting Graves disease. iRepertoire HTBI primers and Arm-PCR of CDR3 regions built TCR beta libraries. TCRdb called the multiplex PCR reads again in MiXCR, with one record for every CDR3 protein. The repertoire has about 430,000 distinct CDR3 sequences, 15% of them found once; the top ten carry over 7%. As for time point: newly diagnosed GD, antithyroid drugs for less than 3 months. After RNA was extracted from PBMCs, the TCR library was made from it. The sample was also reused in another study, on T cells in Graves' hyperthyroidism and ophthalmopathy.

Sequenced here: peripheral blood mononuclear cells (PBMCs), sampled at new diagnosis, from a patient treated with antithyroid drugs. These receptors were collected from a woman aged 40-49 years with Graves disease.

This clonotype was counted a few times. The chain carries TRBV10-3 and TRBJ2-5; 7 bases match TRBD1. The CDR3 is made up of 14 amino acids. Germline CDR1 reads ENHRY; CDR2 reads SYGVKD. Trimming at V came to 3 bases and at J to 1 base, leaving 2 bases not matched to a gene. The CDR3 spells CAISEEGAQETQYF. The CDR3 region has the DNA TGTGCCATCAGTGAAGAGGGGGCCCAAGAGACCCAGTACTTC.

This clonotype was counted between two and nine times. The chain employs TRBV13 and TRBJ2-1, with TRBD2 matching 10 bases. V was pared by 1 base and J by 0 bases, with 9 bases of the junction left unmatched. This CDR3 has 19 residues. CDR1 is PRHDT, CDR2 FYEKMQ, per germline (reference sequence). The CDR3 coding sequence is TGTGCCAGCAGCTTAGTGTCTTGGGCTAGCGGGAGCTCCTACAATGAGCAGTTCTTC. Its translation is CASSLVSWASGSSYNEQFF.

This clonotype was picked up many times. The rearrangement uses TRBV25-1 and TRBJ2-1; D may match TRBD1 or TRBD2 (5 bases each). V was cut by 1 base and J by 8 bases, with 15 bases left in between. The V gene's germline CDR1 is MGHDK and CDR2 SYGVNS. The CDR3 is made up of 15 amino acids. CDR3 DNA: TGTGCCAGCAGTGAATCCGTCTTAGGGACGGATGAGCAGTTCTTC. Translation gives CASSESVLGTDEQFF.

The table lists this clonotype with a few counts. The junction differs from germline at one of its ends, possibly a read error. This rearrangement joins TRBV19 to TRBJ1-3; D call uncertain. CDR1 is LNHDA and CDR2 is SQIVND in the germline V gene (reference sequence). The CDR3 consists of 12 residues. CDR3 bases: TGTGCCAGTAGTATATCCGGAAACACCACATATTTT. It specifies CASSISGNTTYF.

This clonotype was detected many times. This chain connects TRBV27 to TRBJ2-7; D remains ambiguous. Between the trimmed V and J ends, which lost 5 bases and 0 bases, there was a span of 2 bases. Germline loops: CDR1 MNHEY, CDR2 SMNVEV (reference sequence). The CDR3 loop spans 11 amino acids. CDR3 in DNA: TGTGCCAGCAGTGCCTCCTACGAGCAGTACTTC. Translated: CASSASYEQYF.